This is a list of T cell receptor beta chains from one sample in a study of cytomegalovirus exposure and HLA in healthy donors. The assay was immunoSEQ multiplex PCR, and TCRdb's table has in-frame clones only and misses some. The table shows about 130,000 clones, with roughly 95% occurring only once. Sequenced material: PBMCs. Receptor source: a man aged 18 to 29 in good health and CMV-seronegative. CDR3s leave out the opening cysteine and the closing phenylalanine or tryptophan.

j_call v_call cdr3_aa
TRBJ1-1 TRBV4-1 ASSPYQTGNTEAF
TRBJ2-2 TRBV7-2 ASSTRRLAANTGELF
TRBJ2-5 TRBV7-3 ASSQGGIQETQY
TRBJ1-1 TRBV6-5 ASSDRGLGAF
TRBJ1-1 TRBV7-9 ASSFGNTEAF
TRBJ2-3 TRBV27 ASRPIGTSARTDTQY
TRBJ1-1 TRBV29-1 SVKVGGGTEAF
TRBJ2-2 TRBV7-3 ASSLRGPNTGELF
TRBJ2-1 TRBV9 ASSVIAGDLNEQF
TRBJ2-7 TRBV5-1 ASSLNSGSYEQY
TRBJ2-7 TRBV5-6 ASSTPGTGVTYEQY
TRBJ2-3 TRBV6-5 ASSQAGGPDTQY
TRBJ2-5 TRBV4-1 ASSSPQGVETQY
TRBJ2-7 TRBV7-2 ASSRTSGMYEQY
TRBJ2-7 TRBV15 ATSASSYEQY
TRBJ2-7 TRBV11-1 ASSLTGGSYEQY
TRBJ1-2 TRBV6-5 ASSPSTGLSYGYT
TRBJ1-2 TRBV28 ASSSNLGQGYGYT